A single sample is the source of the 28 T cell receptor beta chains below, sequenced in a study of OX40 agonist ivuxolimab in advanced cancers. Libraries came from the immunoSEQ multiplex PCR assay. TCRdb took this table from immuneACCESS and kept in-frame rearrangements with V and J called. Such tables lack part of the clones; where checked against another copy, unresolved V genes explain under half of the gap, and the rest is unexplained. The sample contains just under 85,000 clones, roughly 80% of them found a single time. Of the sample, under 3.5% falls within the top ten clones. This material consisted of CD4+ or CD8+ T cells sorted from blood, taken in a trial of the OX40 agonist ivuxolimab. The source of these receptors is an adult with an advanced solid tumor such as melanoma, head and neck, liver or kidney cancer.

This chain links TRBV27 with TRBJ2-3, with no clear D. CDR3 length: 14 residues. The germline CDR1 and CDR2 sequences are MNHEY and SMNVEV (reference sequence). Deletions cut 10 bases from V and 6 bases from J, with 20 bases between. CDR3 residues: CATTRVGRRDTQYF. CDR3 bases: TGTGCCACCACCCGCGTAGGGCGGCGCGATACGCAGTATTTT.

The J gene is TRBJ1-1, the V gene TRBV5-1, with 10 bases that match TRBD1. This CDR3 has 14 residues. Germline V gives CDR1 SGHRS, CDR2 YFSETQ. V lost 6 bases and J lost 7; bases outside the gene matches: 9. CDR3 nucleotides: TGCGCCAGCAAAGGGACAGGGGAATGGGGTGAAGCTTTCTTT. Amino acids: CASKGTGEWGEAFF.

The CDR3 bases are TGTGCCAGCAGCCCGGAACCAGGTTCACCCCTCCACTTT. Its translation is CASSPEPGSPLHF. The chain links TRBV9 to TRBJ1-6; no definite D call. The CDR3 runs 13 residues. Trimming removed 4 bases from V and 9 bases from J, with 11 bases in between. The germline V gene has CDR1 SGDLS and CDR2 YYNGEE.

This chain connects TRBV28 to TRBJ2-3, with D maybe TRBD2 (5 bases). The CDR3 runs 15 residues. V dropped 6 bases and J dropped 2 bases, with 15 bases sitting between them. Germline lookup yields CDR1 MDHEN and CDR2 SYDVKM. CDR3 bases: TGTGCCAGCAGCCCCCGGACTGTGGACACAGATACGCAGTATTTT. Translating it yields CASSPRTVDTDTQYF.

This clone appeared once. The chain joins TRBV11-2 to TRBJ2-1, with 8 positions matching TRBD1. J gave up 7 bases and V 2 bases, and 7 bases lay outside the gene matches. Germline assignment: CDR1 SGHAT and CDR2 FQNNGV. The CDR3 extends over 15 amino acids. The CDR3 here is CASSLTRGQGNEQFF. For the CDR3, the DNA is TGTGCCAGCAGCTTAACCAGGGGGCAGGGGAATGAGCAGTTCTTC.

In its sample, this clone was seen once. This sequence joins TRBV7-9 and TRBJ2-2; 10 bases fit TRBD1. The CDR3 loop spans 15 amino acids. Trimming removed 6 bases from V and 5 bases from J; junction bases left unmatched: 6. Germline lookup yields CDR1 SEHNR and CDR2 FQNEAQ (reference sequence). The CDR3 spells CASRLGTGDTGELFF. As DNA, the CDR3 is TGTGCCAGCAGACTAGGGACAGGGGATACCGGGGAGCTGTTTTTT.

The chain uses TRBV7-9 and TRBJ2-1; 9 bases agree with TRBD2. Per germline, CDR1 SEHNR and CDR2 FQNEAQ (reference sequence). Losses at the gene ends were 5 bases for V and 5 bases for J; bases not matched to a gene: 7. The CDR3 spans 15 residues. This CDR3 reads CASSPPAGGDNEQFF. DNA of the CDR3: TGTGCCAGCAGCCCCCCTGCGGGGGGGGACAATGAGCAGTTCTTC. Drawing the rest from reference TRBV7-9 and TRBJ2-1, the complete variable domain is DTGVSQNPRHKITKRGQNVTFRCDPISEHNRLYWYRQTLGQGPEFLTYFQNEAQLEKSRLLSDRFSAERPKGSFSTLEIQRTEQGDSAMYLCASSPPAGGDNEQFFGPGTRLTVL.

This chain connects TRBV5-4 to TRBJ1-1, with TRBD1 matching over 7 bases. Germline CDR1 is SGHNT and CDR2 is YYREEE (reference sequence). The junction had 10 bases not matched to a gene; V was cut back by 5 bases and J by 6 bases. The CDR3 loop spans 14 amino acids. This chain's CDR3 is CASSQGGRSAEAFF. In DNA, the CDR3 is TGTGCCAGCAGTCAGGGGGGACGTTCTGCTGAAGCTTTCTTT.

The chain uses TRBV5-1 and TRBJ2-3; 8 positions agree with TRBD2. Germline values: CDR1 SGHRS, CDR2 YFSETQ. The trim removed 4 bases at V and 3 bases at J, leaving 7 bases unmatched. The CDR3 spans 15 residues. In DNA form, the CDR3 reads TGCGCCAGCAGCACCCAGCGGGGGTGGACAGATACGCAGTATTTT. Translation: CASSTQRGWTDTQYF.

Only a few counts were recorded for this clone. The rearrangement links TRBV7-9 to TRBJ2-3; the D gene is possibly TRBD2 (5 bases). The CDR3 totals 16 residues. The V end was cut by 4 bases, the J end by 3 bases, with 17 bases between. CDR1 and CDR2 from the germline V gene are SEHNR and FQNEAQ (reference sequence). CDR3 in amino acids: CASSSRDRSTTDTQYF. In DNA, the CDR3 is TGTGCCAGCAGCTCCCGGGATAGGTCCACAACAGATACGCAGTATTTT.

The chain employs TRBV7-9 and TRBJ2-7, with 7 bases aligning to TRBD1. The trim removed 1 base at V and 3 bases at J, leaving 12 bases unmatched. The CDR3 runs to 17 residues. Germline V gives CDR1 SEHNR, CDR2 FQNEAQ (reference sequence). The CDR3 region has the DNA TGTGCCAGCAGCTTAGTTGGCCTAGGGGGCTTAAGCTACGAGCAGTACTTC. It translates to CASSLVGLGGLSYEQYF.

The chain links TRBV7-3 to TRBJ2-5; D unresolved. CDR1 is SGHTA, CDR2 FQGTGA, per germline. V lost 5 bases, J lost 4 bases, and 11 bases lay in between. This CDR3 is built from 13 residues. The CDR3: CASSVHISETQYF. The CDR3 bases are TGTGCCAGCAGCGTACACATCTCAGAGACCCAGTACTTC.

This chain connects TRBV2 to TRBJ1-2; D uncertain. The CDR3 consists of 12 residues. Looked up from germline, CDR1 is SNHLY and CDR2 is FYNNEI. Between the trimmed V and J ends, which lost 2 bases and 5 bases, there was a span of 6 bases. CDR3 nucleotide sequence: TGTGCCAGCAGTGAATCCGGGTATGGCTACACCTTC. The encoded protein is CASSESGYGYTF.

The chain carries TRBV29-1 and TRBJ1-2, with D tentatively TRBD1 (5 bases). CDR1 and CDR2 (germline): SQVTM, ANQGSEA. The germline V and J ends were trimmed by 4 bases and 13 bases, with 19 bases remaining between them. This CDR3 is 12 amino acids long. The CDR3 bases are TGCAGCGTTGTCCGGGACGGAGCTTTGACCACCTTC. Protein: CSVVRDGALTTF.

The chain employs TRBV6-5 and TRBJ2-1, with 8 bases identical to TRBD1. The germline gives CDR1 MNHEY, CDR2 SVGAGI. The CDR3 sequence is 15 residues long. The junction had 10 bases not matched to a gene; V was cut back by 6 bases and J by 6 bases. CDR3 nucleotides: TGTGCCAGCAGGATGACAGGGGTTTCTCTCAATGAGCAGTTCTTC. Translated, it gives CASRMTGVSLNEQFF.

For the CDR3, the DNA is TGTGCCAGCAGTGAAGGTGGCGGGGTGTTCACAGATACGCAGTATTTT. It yields the protein CASSEGGGVFTDTQYF. V usage is TRBV2 and J usage is TRBJ2-3, with D tentatively TRBD2 (6 bases). The CDR3 runs 16 residues. Germline CDR1 reads SNHLY; CDR2 reads FYNNEI. V was cut by 1 base and J by 2 bases, with 13 bases left in between. Complete variable domain (other parts from reference TRBV2 and TRBJ2-3): EPEVTQTPSHQVTQMGQEVILRCVPISNHLYFYWYRQILGQKVEFLVSFYNNEISEKSEIFDDQFSVERPDGSNFTLKIRSTKLEDSAMYFCASSEGGGVFTDTQYFGPGTRLTVL.

The chain carries TRBV9 and TRBJ2-7; the match to TRBD2 covers 9 bases. The ends lost 0 bases at V and 2 bases at J; junction bases unmatched: 3. Germline assignment: CDR1 SGDLS and CDR2 YYNGEE. The CDR3 has 15 residues. The CDR3 here is CASSVALAGPYEQYF. CDR3 coding DNA: TGTGCCAGCAGCGTAGCACTAGCGGGCCCCTACGAGCAGTACTTC.

This chain uses TRBV28 with TRBJ2-6, with D unclear. The ends were cut back, 1 base at V and 0 bases at J, with 10 bases in the middle. Germline CDR1 reads MDHEN; CDR2 reads SYDVKM. The CDR3 has 17 amino acids. The CDR3 loop reads CASSLFAVSSGANVLTF. In nucleotides, the CDR3 is TGTGCCAGCAGTTTATTCGCAGTGAGCTCTGGGGCCAACGTCCTGACTTTC.

In its sample, this clone was seen once. The chain links TRBV6-5 to TRBJ2-5, with D possibly TRBD1 on 6 matching bases. This CDR3 has 15 amino acids. Germline-derived CDR1 and CDR2 are MNHEY and SVGAGI. Trimming left V 8 bases short and J 3 bases short, with 19 bases between. The CDR3 is CASSSPGQGKETQYF. The CDR3 DNA is TGTGCCAGCTCTTCCCCGGGACAAGGGAAAGAGACCCAGTACTTC.

The genes are TRBV4-3 and TRBJ2-1; D is unclear. The CDR3 spans 13 residues. V lost 2 bases and J 8 bases, leaving 10 bases between the germline ends. CDR1 is LGHNA and CDR2 is YSLEER in the germline V gene. This CDR3 reads CASSQQQAYEQFF. The DNA for the CDR3 is TGCGCCAGCAGCCAACAGCAGGCATATGAGCAGTTCTTC.

Only one count was recorded for this clone. The chain has TRBV5-1 and TRBJ2-1, with TRBD1 identical over 12 bases. Germline-derived CDR1 and CDR2 are SGHRS and YFSETQ. V lost 4 bases, J lost 7 bases, and 6 bases stayed unmatched. CDR3 length equals 15 residues. CDR3 DNA sequence: TGCGCCAGCAGCCAGGGACAGGGGGCTGGGAATGAGCAGTTCTTC. It encodes CASSQGQGAGNEQFF.

The rearrangement joins TRBV5-6 to TRBJ2-7; D may be TRBD2 (6 bases). CDR1 and CDR2 from the germline V gene are SGHDT and YYEEEE. The CDR3 runs to 14 residues. V shed 5 bases and J shed 4 bases, with 16 bases lying between them. The CDR3 reads CASSRAGLQYEQYV. CDR3 DNA sequence: TGTGCCAGCAGTCGTGCGGGGTTGCAATACGAGCAGTACGTC.

The chain couples TRBV7-9 to TRBJ2-7, with 13 bases lining up with TRBD2. This CDR3 contains 18 residues. CDR1 and CDR2 (germline): SEHNR, FQNEAQ (reference sequence). Trimming at V came to 1 base and at J to 5 bases, leaving 11 bases not matched to a gene. The CDR3 bases are TGTGCCAGCAGCTTAGGGGCGGGACTAGCGGGGACTCGGGACGAGCAGTACGTC. It codes for CASSLGAGLAGTRDEQYV.

The rearrangement uses TRBV30 and TRBJ1-1; the D gene is possibly TRBD1 (6 bases). V gave up 0 bases and J gave up 7 bases, with 9 bases separating them. The CDR3 is 12 amino acids. Germline V lookup: CDR1 GTSNPN, CDR2 SVGIG (reference sequence). The CDR3 sequence is CAWSVQGFEAFF. The CDR3 nucleotides read TGTGCCTGGAGTGTACAGGGTTTTGAAGCTTTCTTT. The full variable domain, with the rest looked up from reference TRBV30 and TRBJ1-1, is SQTIHQWPATLVQPVGSPLSLECTVEGTSNPNLYWYRQAAGRGLQLLFYSVGIGQISSEVPQNLSASRPQDRQFILSSKKLLLSDSGFYLCAWSVQGFEAFFGQGTRLTVV.

The gene calls are TRBV5-1 and TRBJ1-5; 8 positions match TRBD1. The CDR3 loop spans 15 amino acids. Germline CDR1 SGHRS, CDR2 YFSETQ. V dropped 4 bases and J dropped 4; count of bases not matched to a gene: 7. In DNA, the CDR3 is TGCGCCAGCAGCCCGGACAGGGCTAGTAATCAGCCCCAGCATTTT. Encoded protein: CASSPDRASNQPQHF.

This clone was seen once. The rearrangement links TRBV11-2 to TRBJ2-3, with TRBD2 identical over 8 bases. This CDR3 comprises 16 residues. The trim removed 6 bases at V and 2 bases at J, leaving 10 bases unmatched. Germline CDR1 SGHAT, CDR2 FQNNGV. CDR3 sequence (DNA): TGTGCCAGCAGGAGGGGTCAGCGGGGGAACACAGATACGCAGTATTTT. This gives the protein CASRRGQRGNTDTQYF.

The chain employs TRBV5-1 and TRBJ1-2; weak D call: TRBD1 (6 bases). This CDR3 is built from 14 residues. V lost 1 base to trimming and J lost 6 bases, with 13 bases between them. Germline lookup yields CDR1 SGHRS and CDR2 YFSETQ. The CDR3 loop reads CASSLIQGSNGYTF. CDR3 DNA: TGCGCCAGCAGCTTGATTCAGGGGTCGAATGGCTACACCTTC.

The chain employs TRBV10-3 and TRBJ2-2; D is uncertain. Trimming removed 8 bases from V and 0 bases from J, with 13 bases in between. CDR1 is ENHRY, CDR2 SYGVKD, per germline. This CDR3 has 15 residues. The CDR3 coding sequence is TGTGCCATCCGGAAGGCACTCGCGAACACCGGGGAGCTGTTTTTT. Its translation is CAIRKALANTGELFF.